This is a list of T cell receptor beta chains from one sample in a study of T cell responses to AZD1222 COVID-19 vaccine. Data came from immunoSEQ multiplex PCR; TCRdb stores just in-frame clones and leaves some out. The sample shows about 80,000 clones, approximately 85% of them seen only once. The source was peripheral blood, collected 28 days after the second AZD1222 dose. These receptors were collected from an adult who received the AZD1222 COVID-19 vaccine. The CDR3 runs from the conserved cysteine through the conserved F or W. D genes are given only for firm matches. Some rows have no size entry. The others give once, few or many, or a class for an expanded clone.

>.|.|TRBV20-1|14|TRBJ2-3
CSASPLQATDTQYF
TGCAGTGCTAGTCCGCTGCAGGCCACAGATACGCAGTATTTT
>TRBD1|.|TRBV7-2|15|TRBJ2-2
CASSSGTGATGELFF
TGTGCCAGCAGCTCCGGGACAGGGGCCACCGGGGAGCTGTTTTTT
>.|.|TRBV28|16|TRBJ1-5
CASSLIQGNSNQPQHF
TGTGCCAGCAGCCTAATACAGGGCAATAGCAATCAGCCCCAGCATTTT
>TRBD1|.|TRBV28|15|TRBJ1-5
CASSFTGGTNQPQHF
TGTGCCAGCAGTTTCACAGGGGGGACCAATCAGCCCCAGCATTTT
>.|.|TRBV30|13|TRBJ1-6
CAWKRSGISPLHF
TGTGCCTGGAAGCGATCGGGGATTTCACCCCTCCACTTT
>.|.|TRBV24-1|16|TRBJ2-2
CATSDLKGSNTGELFF
TGTGCCACCAGTGATTTAAAAGGATCGAACACCGGGGAGCTGTTTTTT
>.|.|TRBV10-3|14|TRBJ2-7
CAISGKGGAYEQYF
TGTGCCATCAGTGGTAAAGGGGGGGCCTACGAGCAGTACTTC
>.|.|TRBV7-3|14|TRBJ2-1
CASSKSPDVNEQFF
TGTGCCAGCAGCAAATCCCCCGACGTCAATGAGCAGTTCTTC
>TRBD1|.|TRBV14|15|TRBJ1-2
CASSLAGTENYGYTF
TGTGCCAGCAGCCTGGCCGGGACAGAGAACTATGGCTACACCTTC
>TRBD1|.|TRBV19|14|TRBJ1-5
CATGDSYSNQPQHF
TGTGCCACCGGGGACAGTTATAGCAATCAGCCCCAGCATTTT
>TRBD1|.|TRBV30|12|TRBJ1-1
CAWSPQGAEAFF
TGTGCCTGGAGTCCCCAGGGGGCCGAAGCTTTCTTT
>TRBD1|few|TRBV2|13|TRBJ2-3
CASSGDRSPMEYF
TGTGCCAGCAGTGGGGACAGGTCCCCGATGGAGTATTTT
>.|.|TRBV10-2|12|TRBJ1-1
CASTAGDTEAFF
TGCGCCAGCACGGCGGGGGACACTGAAGCTTTCTTT
>.|.|TRBV7-9|14|TRBJ2-5
CASSSQAGRETQYF
TGTGCCAGCAGCTCTCAAGCTGGAAGAGAGACCCAGTACTTC
>.|.|TRBV7-3|17|TRBJ2-1
CASSLRSGASSYNEQFF
TGTGCCAGCAGCTTAAGGTCTGGGGCAAGCTCCTACAATGAGCAGTTCTTC
>TRBD1|.|TRBV6-5|15|TRBJ1-2
CASRDRAGDNYGYTF
TGTGCCAGTCGGGACAGGGCCGGCGATAACTATGGCTACACCTTC
>.|.|TRBV2|14|TRBJ1-4
CASSDLRPNEKLFF
TGTGCCAGCAGTGATCTGAGGCCTAATGAAAAACTGTTTTTT
>.|.|TRBV3-1/TRBV3-2|15|TRBJ1-5
CASSQDPGVNQPQHF
TGTGCCAGCAGCCAAGATCCGGGGGTCAATCAGCCCCAGCATTTT
>.|few|TRBV3-1/TRBV3-2|15|TRBJ1-1
CASSQSRTVNTEAFF
TGTGCCAGCAGCCAATCGCGGACAGTGAACACTGAAGCTTTCTTT
>.|.|TRBV30|13|TRBJ1-6
CAVQDNSNSPLHF
TGTGCCGTCCAGGACAACTCGAATTCACCCCTCCACTTT
>.|.|TRBV6-5|13|TRBJ1-1
CASSPRLNTEAFF
TGTGCCAGCAGCCCCCGGCTGAACACTGAAGCTTTCTTT
>.|.|TRBV7-2|16|TRBJ1-3
CASSGGGQSSGNTIYF
TGTGCCAGCAGCGGAGGCGGACAAAGCTCTGGAAACACCATATATTTT
>.|.|TRBV19|14|TRBJ1-2
CASSLRTAHYGYTF
TGTGCCAGTAGTCTTCGGACAGCTCACTATGGCTACACCTTC
>TRBD2|.|TRBV4-3|17|TRBJ2-1
CASSQDLSSGSRNEQFF
TGCGCCAGCAGCCAAGATCTTTCCAGCGGGAGTCGCAATGAGCAGTTCTTC
>.|few|TRBV7-2|10|TRBJ2-7
CASGDNEQYF
TGTGCCAGCGGCGATAACGAGCAGTACTTC
>.|once|TRBV5-4|14|TRBJ1-6
CASSLAGDHSPLHF
TGTGCCAGCAGCTTGGCGGGGGACCATTCACCCCTCCACTTT
>.|.|TRBV7-9|15|TRBJ1-4
CASSLGGHRNEKLFF
TGTGCCAGCAGCTTAGGAGGACACCGTAATGAAAAACTGTTTTTT
>.|.|TRBV3-1/TRBV3-2|14|TRBJ1-2
CASSQQRGIGGYTF
TGTGCCAGCAGCCAACAAAGGGGAATAGGCGGCTACACCTTC
>.|.|TRBV5-1|15|TRBJ1-1
CASSLHPTRDTEAFF
TGCGCCAGCAGTCTACACCCCACGAGGGACACTGAAGCTTTCTTT
>TRBD1|.|TRBV18|18|TRBJ1-6
CASKQGGPASSYNSPLHF
TGTGCCAGCAAACAGGGGGGGCCAGCGAGCTCCTATAATTCACCCCTCCACTTT
>.|.|TRBV7-9|16|TRBJ2-7
CASSLAPEGSSYEQYF
TGTGCCAGCAGCTTAGCGCCGGAGGGTTCGTCCTACGAGCAGTACTTC
>.|.|TRBV7-8|15|TRBJ2-5
CASSLEVAVQETQYF
TGTGCCAGCAGCTTAGAGGTAGCGGTCCAAGAGACCCAGTACTTC
>.|.|TRBV5-1|15|TRBJ2-5
CASSLGHTTEETQYF
TGCGCCAGCAGCCTCGGGCACACCACGGAAGAGACCCAGTACTTC
>.|.|TRBV27|16|TRBJ2-3
CASSLWGYSGPDTQYF
TGTGCCAGCAGTTTATGGGGGTACTCAGGTCCAGATACGCAGTATTTT
>.|few|TRBV2|16|TRBJ1-5
CASSVLGGGGPMTQHF
TGTGCCAGCAGTGTCCTTGGGGGGGGCGGTCCGATGACCCAGCATTTT
>TRBD2|.|TRBV7-6|17|TRBJ2-5
CASSFDQREGREETQYF
TGTGCCAGCAGCTTTGACCAGCGGGAGGGCCGGGAAGAGACCCAGTACTTC
>TRBD1|.|TRBV5-1|17|TRBJ1-4
CASSLSPGTGRGEKLFF
TGCGCCAGCAGCTTGAGTCCCGGGACAGGGCGTGGTGAAAAACTGTTTTTT
>.|.|TRBV30|14|TRBJ1-5
CAWGRDTSNQPQHF
TGTGCCTGGGGCCGGGACACTAGCAATCAGCCCCAGCATTTT
>.|.|TRBV4-3|17|TRBJ2-7
CASSQEIGWFVSYEQYF
TGCGCCAGCAGCCAAGAAATAGGGTGGTTCGTCTCCTACGAGCAGTACTTC
>TRBD1|.|TRBV7-9|14|TRBJ1-6
CASSFDRVYSPLHF
TGTGCCAGCAGCTTCGACAGGGTATATTCACCCCTCCACTTT